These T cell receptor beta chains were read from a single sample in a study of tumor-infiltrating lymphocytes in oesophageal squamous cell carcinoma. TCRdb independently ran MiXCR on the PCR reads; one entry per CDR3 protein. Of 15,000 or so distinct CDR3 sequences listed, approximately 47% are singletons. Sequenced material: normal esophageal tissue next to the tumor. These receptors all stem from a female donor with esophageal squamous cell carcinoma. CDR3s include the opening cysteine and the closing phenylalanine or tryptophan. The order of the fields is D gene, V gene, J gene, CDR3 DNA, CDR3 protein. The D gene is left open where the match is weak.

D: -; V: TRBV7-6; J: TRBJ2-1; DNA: TGTGCCAGCAGCTTACTACAGAGCTCCTACAATGAGCAGTTCTTC; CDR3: CASSLLQSSYNEQFF
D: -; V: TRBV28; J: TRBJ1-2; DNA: TGTGCCAGCAGTGTTAAACCGCGAGGAGGCTACACCTTC; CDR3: CASSVKPRGGYTF
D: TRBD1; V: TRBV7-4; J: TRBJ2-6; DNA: TGTGCCAGCAGCACCCTGACAGGGACCGGGGCCAACGTCCTGACTTTC; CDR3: CASSTLTGTGANVLTF
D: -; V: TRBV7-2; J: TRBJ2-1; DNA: TGTGCCAGCAGCTTAGATGCGAACCCCTACAATGAGCAGTTCTTC; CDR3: CASSLDANPYNEQFF
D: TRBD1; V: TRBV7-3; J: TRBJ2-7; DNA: TGTGCCAGCAGCTTAAGTTCTGGCGGGACAGGGGTCTACTACGAGCAGTACTTC; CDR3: CASSLSSGGTGVYYEQYF
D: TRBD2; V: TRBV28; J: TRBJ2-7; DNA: TGTGCCAGCAGTTTAACCGGGACTAGCGGATCCAATGAGCAGTACTTC; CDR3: CASSLTGTSGSNEQYF
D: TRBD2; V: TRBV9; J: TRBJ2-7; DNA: TGTGCCAGCAGCGTAGGGGCGGGAGTCGTCTACGAGCAGTACTTC; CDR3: CASSVGAGVVYEQYF
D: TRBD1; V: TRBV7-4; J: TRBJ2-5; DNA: TGTGCCAGCAGCTTGGGGTTGACAGGGGGCTTGGGAGAGACCCAGTACTTC; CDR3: CASSLGLTGGLGETQYF
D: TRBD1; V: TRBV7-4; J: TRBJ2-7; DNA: TGTGCCAGCAGCTTCGGACAGGGAACCTACAATGAGCAGTACTTC; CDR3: CASSFGQGTYNEQYF
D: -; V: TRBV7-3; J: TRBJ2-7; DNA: TGTGCCAGCAGCCCTAGTTCCCTCCGACTGAGTAGTTCACCCCTCCACTTC; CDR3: CASSPSSLRLSSSPLHF